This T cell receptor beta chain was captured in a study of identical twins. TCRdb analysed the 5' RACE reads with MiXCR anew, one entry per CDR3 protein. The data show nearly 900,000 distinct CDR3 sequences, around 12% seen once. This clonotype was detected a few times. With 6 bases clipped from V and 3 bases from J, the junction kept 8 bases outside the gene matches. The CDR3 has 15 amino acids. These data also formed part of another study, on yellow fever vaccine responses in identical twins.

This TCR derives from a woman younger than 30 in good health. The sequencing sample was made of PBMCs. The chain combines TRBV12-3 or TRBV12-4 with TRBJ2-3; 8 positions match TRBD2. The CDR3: CASRASGRGTDTQYF. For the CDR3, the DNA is TGTGCCAGCAGGGCCAGCGGGAGAGGTACAGATACGCAGTATTTT.